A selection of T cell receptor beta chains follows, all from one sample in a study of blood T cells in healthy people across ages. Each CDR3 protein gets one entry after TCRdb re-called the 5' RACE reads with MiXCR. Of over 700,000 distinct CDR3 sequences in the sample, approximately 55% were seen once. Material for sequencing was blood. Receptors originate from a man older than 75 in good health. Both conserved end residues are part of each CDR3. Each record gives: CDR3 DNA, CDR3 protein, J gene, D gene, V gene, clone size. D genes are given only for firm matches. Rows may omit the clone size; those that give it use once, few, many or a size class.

TGCGCCAGCAGCCCCGGGACAGGGGGTTTCGTGCAGTACTTC CASSPGTGGFVQYF TRBJ2-4 TRBD1 TRBV5-1 few
TGCAGCGTTGAGAGGGGGGGCAATAGTTATGGCTACACCTTC CSVERGGNSYGYTF TRBJ1-2 NA TRBV29-1 few
TGCGCCAGCAGGTCGAACCCTCAGGGTTACACTGAAGCTTTCTTT CASRSNPQGYTEAFF TRBJ1-1 NA TRBV5-1 NA
TGTGCCAGCAGTCTTTCCCAGGGCGGCGAGCAGTACTTC CASSLSQGGEQYF TRBJ2-7 NA TRBV7-6 NA
TGCAGTGCTAGAGGGCTAGCGGGAGAGACAGATACGCAGTATTTT CSARGLAGETDTQYF TRBJ2-3 TRBD2 TRBV20-1 once
TGCAGCGTTGAAAGCGGCGGGGCCCGCACCATATATTTT CSVESGGARTIYF TRBJ1-3 NA TRBV29-1 NA
TGTGCCAGGAACCTGGGCGGCTACTCCGACGAGCAGTACTTC CARNLGGYSDEQYF TRBJ2-7 NA TRBV21-1 NA
TGCGCCAGCAGCCAAGATTCACGTTCAGGGGAGCAGTACTTC CASSQDSRSGEQYF TRBJ2-7 NA TRBV4-1 NA
TGTGCCAGCTCACCAGTGGGGGGGCGGATCGCCTACGAGCAGTACTTC CASSPVGGRIAYEQYF TRBJ2-7 NA TRBV18 NA
TGTGCCAGCAGTTCCAGACTAGCGGGTGGGGCAACCGATGAGCAGTTCTTC CASSSRLAGGATDEQFF TRBJ2-1 TRBD2 TRBV12-3/TRBV12-4 NA
TGCGCCAGCAGCTTGGGGACAGCAAGCACAGATACGCAGTATTTT CASSLGTASTDTQYF TRBJ2-3 NA TRBV5-1 many
TGTGCCAGCAGTTCCGGGGACAATAGCAATCAGCCCCAGCATTTT CASSSGDNSNQPQHF TRBJ1-5 NA TRBV28 NA
TGTGCCAGCAGCCACGCCTTTACTACCGGGAGACATGAGCAGTTCTTC CASSHAFTTGRHEQFF TRBJ2-1 NA TRBV3-1 NA
TGTGCCAGCAGCTCGATCTTCCGGGACAGGTCCTACGAGCAGTACTTC CASSSIFRDRSYEQYF TRBJ2-7 TRBD1 TRBV7-2 few
TGCAGTGCAGGAGGGGGGGGTACGGAGTATTTT CSAGGGGTEYF TRBJ2-3 NA TRBV20-1 NA
TGTGCCAGCCGAGGCAACGTAAGGCCCCAGCATTTT CASRGNVRPQHF TRBJ1-5 NA TRBV28 NA
TGTGCCTGGAAATCGTCTCCCTACGAGCAGTACTTC CAWKSSPYEQYF TRBJ2-7 NA TRBV30 NA
TGTGCCAGCAGCACATCCGGTGGCTATGGCTACACCTTC CASSTSGGYGYTF TRBJ1-2 NA TRBV28 once
TGTGCCAGCAGCTTGCGGTTGGTGGGGACTAACTATGGCTACACCTTC CASSLRLVGTNYGYTF TRBJ1-2 NA TRBV13 NA
TGTGCCAGCAGCTTCAGGCTGCGGGAGACCCAGTACTTC CASSFRLRETQYF TRBJ2-5 NA TRBV5-5 NA